This TCR beta chain was sequenced during a study of blood T cell repertoires in COVID-19 (dated by TCRdb to 2018 to 2021). Study-wide context: Samples from collaborators originated in the United States, Italy and Spain and spanned both the acute and convalescent phases of COVID-19. The material from the prospective study consisted of cDNA or gDNA derived from T cells, B-cell-depleted T cells, or PBMCs. The dataset comprised deeply sampled blood TCRbeta repertoires from subjects exposed to, actively infected with, or recovered from COVID-19. A freely available public database, intended as a resource for researchers studying the immune response to SARS-CoV-2, is where the repertoires were released. The samples were drawn from two sources: the first 160 participants of the ongoing ImmuneRACE study, and 1,200 or so subjects contributed by 6 global collaborators. The sample metadata nearly always contained a de-identified subject ID, COVID-19 status, age in years and sex. Where available, HLA class I and class II types were taken from metadata supplied by the sample provider and were not determined by assay-based typing. The paper as a whole reports these results and caveats: The quantity of clinical and demographic metadata differed by source and by participant and was supplied without curation.

TCRbeta CDR3 regions were amplified from genomic DNA using the immunoSEQ Assay, a bias-controlled multiplex PCR. Regarding the original processing steps: Nucleated cell counts per sample were estimated from amplification of reference gene primers within the assay. To quantify the absolute abundance of each unique TCRbeta CDR3 rearrangement, sequence reads were collapsed and filtered. For each sample, productive Simpson clonality was calculated as the square root of Simpson's diversity index across productive rearrangements. The table comes from immuneACCESS by way of TCRdb, which keeps in-frame sequences with V and J called. Part of the clones is missing from these tables; in studies checked, under half for an unresolved V gene and the rest for unknown reasons. The V and J calls and clone size were taken over from that table, and D and trimming were inferred from the DNA. Counted in this sample were roughly 200,000 clones; about 86% of them appeared once. The top ten clonotypes cover approximately 4% of the sample.

V lost 3 bases and J lost 5 bases; the stretch between them is 10 bases long. Based on the germline V gene (reference sequence), the CDR1 and CDR2 sequences are MNHEY and SMNVEV. Spanning cysteine to phenylalanine, the CDR3 consists of 13 amino acids. The sequence is cut down to CDR3 DNA, 39 bases in frame from base 1. With regard to this clone: What antigen it recognizes has not been identified. No clone much larger than this one lies a single base away; base qualities are absent. The sample holds other DNA sequences that translate to the same CDR3.

In the prospective study, participants were 18 to 89 years old, resided in 25 or so geographic areas of the United States, and were enrolled through a virtual design. Cohort assignment in the prospective study relied on participant-reported clinical history from a screening survey and a study questionnaire. Exposed participants were defined as having been in contact with someone with a PCR-confirmed or clinician-diagnosed COVID-19 case within 2 weeks of study entry. Mobile phlebotomists in the prospective study collected whole blood, serum and a nasopharyngeal or oropharyngeal swab from every participant. Additional blood draws and questionnaires over an approximately two-month period could optionally be provided by prospective study participants. Before DNA extraction, blood samples from the prospective study were shipped at room temperature or frozen.

The origin of this receptor is a woman between 25 and 40 years old who had been exposed to COVID-19. The chain is made from TRBV27 and TRBJ2-5, with the D gene call left open. Sequencing was done on a sample of PBMCs or T cells enriched from blood (not recorded which). The sequenced DNA is TGTGCCAGCAGTTTGGCCCGATGGGAGACCCAGTACTTC. It codes for CASSLARWETQYF.